This T cell receptor (beta chain) appears in the sequencing data of a study of cytomegalovirus exposure and HLA in healthy donors. Study-level results: HLA alleles showed associations with 16,951 TCR beta sequences in a later analysis, at a 0.05 false discovery rate. Earlier analysis found most TCR beta V segments productive about 90% or about 30% of the time.

The primer mix had 60 Vbeta and 13 Jbeta primers. Generated by immunoSEQ multiplex PCR, the TCRdb table keeps only in-frame clones and is missing some. Of 150,000 to 200,000 clones in the sample, approximately 72% were seen once. To note about this clone: The antigen remains unidentified.

The material sequenced was PBMCs. The clonotype originates from a female donor in good health and CMV-seronegative.

CDR3 in amino acids: CASSLWDSAYEQYF. CDR3 sequence (DNA): TGTGCCAGCAGCTTATGGGACTCCGCCTACGAGCAGTACTTC. This chain connects TRBV5-4 to TRBJ2-7, with D possibly being TRBD2 (6 bases). The CDR3 runs to 14 residues. The germline V gene encodes CDR1 SGHNT and CDR2 YYREEE (reference sequence). The V end lost 2 bases, the J end lost 2 bases, and 11 bases lay between the germline ends.